Listed here is a single T cell receptor beta chain. Its antigen is currently unknown. Both 60 Vbeta primers and 13 Jbeta primers went into the PCR. The method was immunoSEQ multiplex PCR; TCRdb's version includes in-frame clones alone and lacks a portion of them. The sample yields approximately 150,000 clones, about 80% seen once. The data originate from a study of cytomegalovirus exposure and HLA in healthy donors. Findings and limits, study-wide: Cytomegalovirus association was listed for under 200 TCR beta chains.

This CDR3 is 15 amino acids long. With 3 bases removed from V and 0 bases from J, the gap between germline ends came to 11 bases. Germline V lookup: CDR1 LNHDA, CDR2 SQIVND (reference sequence). Sequencing was performed on PBMCs. The rearrangement links TRBV19 to TRBJ1-1; unclear D gene. The sequence came from a woman in her thirties or forties in good health and CMV-seronegative. The CDR3 nucleotides are TGTGCCAGTAGTATTCTCGGGGATATGAACACTGAAGCTTTCTTT. It yields the protein CASSILGDMNTEAFF.